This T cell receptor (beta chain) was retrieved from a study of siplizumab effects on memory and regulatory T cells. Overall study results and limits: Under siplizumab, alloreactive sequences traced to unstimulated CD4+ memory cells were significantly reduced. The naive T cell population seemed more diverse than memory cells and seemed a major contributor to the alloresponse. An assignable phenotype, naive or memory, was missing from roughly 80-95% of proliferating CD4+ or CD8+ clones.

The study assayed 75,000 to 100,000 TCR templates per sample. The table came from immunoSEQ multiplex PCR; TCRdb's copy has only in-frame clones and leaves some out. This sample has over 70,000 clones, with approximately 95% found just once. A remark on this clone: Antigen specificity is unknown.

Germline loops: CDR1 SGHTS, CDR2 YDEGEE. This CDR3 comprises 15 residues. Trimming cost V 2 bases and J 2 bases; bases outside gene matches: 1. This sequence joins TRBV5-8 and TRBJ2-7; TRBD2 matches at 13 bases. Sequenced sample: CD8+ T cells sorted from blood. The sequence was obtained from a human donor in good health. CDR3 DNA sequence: TGTGCCAGCAGCTTAGGACTAGCGGGAGCCTACGAGCAGTACTTC. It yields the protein CASSLGLAGAYEQYF.